This T cell receptor beta chain was sequenced during a study of blood T cell repertoires in COVID-19. This CDR3 is built from 13 residues. The V gene's germline CDR1 is MNHNS and CDR2 SASEGT. V dropped 3 bases and J dropped 9 bases, with 12 bases sitting between them. TCRdb's table, derived via immunoSEQ multiplex PCR, lists solely in-frame clones and lacks some. The data contain 75,000 or so clones, 82% of them singletons. Sequencing was performed on peripheral blood. The TCR was taken from a man aged 60-69 years with acute or convalescent COVID-19. The rearrangement joins TRBV6-1 to TRBJ2-1, with D tentatively TRBD2 (5 bases). CDR3: CASSEPIEGEQFF. The CDR3 DNA follows: TGTGCCAGCAGTGAGCCGATAGAGGGTGAGCAGTTCTTC.